The T cell receptor (beta chain) described here comes from a study of blood T cell repertoires in COVID-19. Turning to the study itself: Acute-phase and convalescent COVID-19 samples originated in the United States, Italy and Spain.

This clone has a handful of counts. Only in-frame clones appear in the TCRdb table, and some are missing; sequencing was by immunoSEQ multiplex PCR. The sample gives 370,000 or so clones, roughly 77% of which show up once; about 1.2% is in the top ten. The CDR3 length is 15 residues. Germline V lookup: CDR1 KGHSH, CDR2 LQKENI. Trimming took 8 bases from V and 4 from J; bases not matched to a gene: 11. What was sequenced was peripheral blood. The J gene is TRBJ2-3, the V gene TRBV18; 8 nucleotides line up with TRBD1. The receptor comes from a human donor with acute or convalescent COVID-19. The donor label of this sample is uncertain. CDR3: CASTQRQGTSDTQYF. The CDR3 nucleotides are TGTGCCAGCACCCAAAGACAGGGGACATCAGATACGCAGTATTTT.